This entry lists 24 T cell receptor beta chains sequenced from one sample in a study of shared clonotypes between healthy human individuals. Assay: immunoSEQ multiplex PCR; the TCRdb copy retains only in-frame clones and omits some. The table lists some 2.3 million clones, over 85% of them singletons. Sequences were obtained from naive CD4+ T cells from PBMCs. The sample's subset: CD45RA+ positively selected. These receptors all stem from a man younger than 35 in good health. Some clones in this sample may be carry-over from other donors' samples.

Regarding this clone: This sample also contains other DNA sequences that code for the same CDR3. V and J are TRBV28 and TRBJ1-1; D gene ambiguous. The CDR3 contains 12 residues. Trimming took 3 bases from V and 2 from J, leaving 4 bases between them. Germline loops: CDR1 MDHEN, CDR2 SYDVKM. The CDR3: CASSLVNTEAFF. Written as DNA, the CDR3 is TGTGCCAGCAGTTTGGTTAACACTGAAGCTTTCTTT.

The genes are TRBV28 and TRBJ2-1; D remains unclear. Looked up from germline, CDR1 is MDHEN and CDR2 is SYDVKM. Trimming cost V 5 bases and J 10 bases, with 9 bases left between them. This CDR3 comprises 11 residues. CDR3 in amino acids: CASSPRREQFF. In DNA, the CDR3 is TGTGCCAGCAGTCCTCGCAGGGAGCAGTTCTTC.

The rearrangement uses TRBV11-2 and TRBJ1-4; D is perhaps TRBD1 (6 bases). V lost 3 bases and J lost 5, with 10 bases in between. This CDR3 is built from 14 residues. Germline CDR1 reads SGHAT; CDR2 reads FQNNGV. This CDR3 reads CASSFGGRNEKLFF. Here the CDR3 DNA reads TGTGCCAGCAGCTTTGGGGGGCGGAATGAAAAACTGTTTTTT. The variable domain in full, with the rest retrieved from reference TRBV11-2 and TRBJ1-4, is EAGVAQSPRYKIIEKRQSVAFWCNPISGHATLYWYQQILGQGPKLLIQFQNNGVVDDSQLPKDRFSAERLKGVDSTLKIQPAKLEDSAVYLCASSFGGRNEKLFFGSGTQLSVL.

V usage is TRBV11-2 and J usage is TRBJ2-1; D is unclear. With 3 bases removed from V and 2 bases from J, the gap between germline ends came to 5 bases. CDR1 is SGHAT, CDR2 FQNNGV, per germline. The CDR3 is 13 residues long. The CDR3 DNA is TGTGCCAGCAGCTTTGGGCCCTACAATGAGCAGTTCTTC. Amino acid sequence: CASSFGPYNEQFF.

CDR3 loop: CASSFPLAGGYNEQFF. In DNA form, the CDR3 reads TGCGCCAGCAGCTTCCCACTAGCGGGAGGATACAATGAGCAGTTCTTC. This chain uses TRBV5-1 with TRBJ2-1, with TRBD2 matching 12 bases. The V segment lost 2 bases and the J segment 4 bases; nucleotides outside the gene matches: 4. This CDR3 has 16 residues. Germline CDR1 reads SGHRS; CDR2 reads YFSETQ.

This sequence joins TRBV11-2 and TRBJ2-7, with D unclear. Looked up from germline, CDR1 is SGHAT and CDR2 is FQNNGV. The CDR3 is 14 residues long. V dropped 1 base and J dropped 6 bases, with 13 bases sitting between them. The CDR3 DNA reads TGTGCCAGCAGCTTAGGAATTACAACGAGCGAGCAGTACTTC. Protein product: CASSLGITTSEQYF.

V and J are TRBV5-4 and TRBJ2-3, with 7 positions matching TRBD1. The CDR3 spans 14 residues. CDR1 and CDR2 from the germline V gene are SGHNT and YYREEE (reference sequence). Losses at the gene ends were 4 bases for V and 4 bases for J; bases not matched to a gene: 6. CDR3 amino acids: CASSPDRYPDTQYF. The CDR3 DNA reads TGTGCCAGCAGCCCGGACAGGTACCCAGATACGCAGTATTTT. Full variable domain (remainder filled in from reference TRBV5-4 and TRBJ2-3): ETGVTQSPTHLIKTRGQQVTLRCSSQSGHNTVSWYQQALGQGPQFIFQYYREEENGRGNFPPRFSGLQFPNYSSELNVNALELDDSALYLCASSPDRYPDTQYFGPGTRLTVL.

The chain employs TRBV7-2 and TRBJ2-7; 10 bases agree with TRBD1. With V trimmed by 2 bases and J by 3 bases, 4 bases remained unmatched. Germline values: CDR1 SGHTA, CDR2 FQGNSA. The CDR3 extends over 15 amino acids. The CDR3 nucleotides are TGTGCCAGCAGCTTATCCGGACAGGGGGTCTACGAGCAGTACTTC. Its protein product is CASSLSGQGVYEQYF.

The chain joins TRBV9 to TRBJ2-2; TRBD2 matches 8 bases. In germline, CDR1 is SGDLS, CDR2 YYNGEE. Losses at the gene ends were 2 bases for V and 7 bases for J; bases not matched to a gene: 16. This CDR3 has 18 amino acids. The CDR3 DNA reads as TGTGCCAGCAGCGTGAGGAGCGGGAGAGGGACGATAAGCGGGGAGCTGTTTTTT. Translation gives CASSVRSGRGTISGELFF.

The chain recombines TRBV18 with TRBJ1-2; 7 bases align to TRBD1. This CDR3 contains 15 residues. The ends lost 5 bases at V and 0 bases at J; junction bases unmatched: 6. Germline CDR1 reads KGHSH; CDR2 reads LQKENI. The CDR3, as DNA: TGTGCCAGCTCAGCCTGGGACAGTACTAACTATGGCTACACCTTC. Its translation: CASSAWDSTNYGYTF.

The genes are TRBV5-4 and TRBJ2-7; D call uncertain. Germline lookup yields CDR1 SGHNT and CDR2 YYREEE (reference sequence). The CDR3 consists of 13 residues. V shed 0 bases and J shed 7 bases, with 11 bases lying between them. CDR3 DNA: TGTGCCAGCAGCTTGGGCCGTCGGAGTGAGCAGTACTTC. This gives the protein CASSLGRRSEQYF.

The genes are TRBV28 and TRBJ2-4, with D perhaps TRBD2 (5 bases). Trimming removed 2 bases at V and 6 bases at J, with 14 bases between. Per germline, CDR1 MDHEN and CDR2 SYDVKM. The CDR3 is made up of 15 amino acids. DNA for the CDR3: TGTGCCAGCAGTTTAATAGGGAGTGGTCTAAACATTCAGTACTTC. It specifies CASSLIGSGLNIQYF. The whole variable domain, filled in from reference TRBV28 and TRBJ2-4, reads DVKVTQSSRYLVKRTGEKVFLECVQDMDHENMFWYRQDPGLGLRLIYFSYDVKMKEKGDIPEGYSVSREKKERFSLILESASTNQTSMYLCASSLIGSGLNIQYFGAGTRLSVL.

CDR3 protein: CASTFSDSRLPPARNQPQHF. The CDR3 bases are TGTGCCAGCACCTTTTCTGATTCTCGACTACCACCCGCGCGGAATCAGCCCCAGCATTTT. The chain combines TRBV28 with TRBJ1-5, with D uncertain. Trimming removed 7 bases from V and 4 bases from J, with 32 bases in between. Per the germline V gene, CDR1 is MDHEN and CDR2 is SYDVKM. The CDR3 is 20 residues long.

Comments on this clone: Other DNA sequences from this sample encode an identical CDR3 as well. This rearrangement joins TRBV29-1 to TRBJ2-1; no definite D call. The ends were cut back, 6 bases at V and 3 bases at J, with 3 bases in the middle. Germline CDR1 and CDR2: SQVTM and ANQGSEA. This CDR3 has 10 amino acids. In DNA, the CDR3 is TGCAGCGTCGACTACAATGAGCAGTTCTTC. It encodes CSVDYNEQFF.

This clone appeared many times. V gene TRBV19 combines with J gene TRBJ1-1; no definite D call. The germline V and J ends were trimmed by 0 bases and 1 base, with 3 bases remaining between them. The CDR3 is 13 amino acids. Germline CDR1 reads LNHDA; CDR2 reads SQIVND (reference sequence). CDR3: CASSIEENTEAFF. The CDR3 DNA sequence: TGTGCCAGTAGTATAGAGGAGAACACTGAAGCTTTCTTT.

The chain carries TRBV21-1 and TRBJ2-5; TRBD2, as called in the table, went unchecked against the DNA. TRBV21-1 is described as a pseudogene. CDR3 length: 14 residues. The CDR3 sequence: CAHPPLRRQETQYF. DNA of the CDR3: TGTGCCCACCCACCTCTCCGGAGGCAAGAGACCCAGTACTTC.

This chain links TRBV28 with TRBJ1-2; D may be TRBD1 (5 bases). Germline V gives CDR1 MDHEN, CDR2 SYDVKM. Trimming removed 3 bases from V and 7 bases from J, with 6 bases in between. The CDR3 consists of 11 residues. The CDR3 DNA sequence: TGTGCCAGCAGTTTTGGGGCTGGCTACACCTTC. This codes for CASSFGAGYTF.

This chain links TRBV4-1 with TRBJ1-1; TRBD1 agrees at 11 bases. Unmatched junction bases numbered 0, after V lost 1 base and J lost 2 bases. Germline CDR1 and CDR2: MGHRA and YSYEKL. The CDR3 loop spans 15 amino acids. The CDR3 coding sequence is TGCGCCAGCAGCCAAGGGACAGGGGGCAACACTGAAGCTTTCTTT. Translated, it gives CASSQGTGGNTEAFF.

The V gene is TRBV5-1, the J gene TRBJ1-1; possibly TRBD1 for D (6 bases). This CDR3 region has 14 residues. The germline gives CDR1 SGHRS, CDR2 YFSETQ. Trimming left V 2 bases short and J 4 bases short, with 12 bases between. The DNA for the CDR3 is TGCGCCAGCAGCTTCGGTCAGGGGCCCACTGAAGCTTTCTTT. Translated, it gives CASSFGQGPTEAFF.

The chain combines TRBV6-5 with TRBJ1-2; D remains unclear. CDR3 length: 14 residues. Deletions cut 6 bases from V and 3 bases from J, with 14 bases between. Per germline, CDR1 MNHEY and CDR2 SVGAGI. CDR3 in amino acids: CASSSLSRDYGYTF. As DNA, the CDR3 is TGTGCCAGCAGCTCTCTCTCCAGAGACTATGGCTACACCTTC.

The CDR3 here is CALTSVPSTDTQYF. DNA of the CDR3: TGTGCCTTAACTAGCGTACCTTCCACAGATACGCAGTATTTT. The V and J genes are TRBV30 and TRBJ2-3, with 7 bases matching TRBD2. Germline CDR1 GTSNPN, CDR2 SVGIG (reference sequence). V gave up 7 bases and J gave up 2 bases; unmatched junction bases: 9. The CDR3 length is 14 residues.

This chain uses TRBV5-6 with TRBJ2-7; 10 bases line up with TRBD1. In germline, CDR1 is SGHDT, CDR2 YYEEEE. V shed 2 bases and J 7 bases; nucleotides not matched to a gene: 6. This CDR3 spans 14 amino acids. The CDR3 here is CASSFRQGAREQYF. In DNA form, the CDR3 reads TGTGCCAGCAGCTTCCGACAGGGGGCGCGAGAGCAGTACTTC.

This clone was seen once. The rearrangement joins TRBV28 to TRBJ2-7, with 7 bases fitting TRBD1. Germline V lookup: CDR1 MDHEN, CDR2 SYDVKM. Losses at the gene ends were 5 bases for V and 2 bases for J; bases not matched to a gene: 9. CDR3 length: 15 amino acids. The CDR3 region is CASSPELTGPYEQYF. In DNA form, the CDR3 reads TGTGCCAGCAGTCCCGAACTGACAGGGCCCTACGAGCAGTACTTC.

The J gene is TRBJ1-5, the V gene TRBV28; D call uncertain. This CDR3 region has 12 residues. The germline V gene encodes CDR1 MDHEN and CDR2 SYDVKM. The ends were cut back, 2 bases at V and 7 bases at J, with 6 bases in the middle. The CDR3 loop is CASSLPSQPQHF. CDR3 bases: TGTGCCAGCAGTTTACCCTCCCAGCCCCAGCATTTT.